This T cell receptor (beta chain) was profiled in a study of blood T cells in healthy people across ages. This CDR3 contains 16 residues. V trimming: 3 bases; J trimming: 4 bases; junction bases outside the gene matches: 5. Germline V gene sequence: CDR1 KGHDR, CDR2 SFDVKD. Findings and limits, study-wide: Among T cells, TCR beta diversity per million cells dropped roughly linearly as age rose.

It was with a sample-barcoded 5' primer and a J-beta primer mix that a second PCR of roughly 7 to 12 cycles was run. MiXCR, applied by TCRdb to the 5' RACE reads, yields one record per CDR3 protein. The sample holds about 780,000 distinct CDR3 sequences, under 30% seen once. This clonotype was recorded once. Its matching antigen is unknown. The data also belong to a second study, concerning T cells of mothers and their children. That paper notes: Second-round PCR products received sample barcodes and 2-4 random nucleotides from the M1S primer.

The sequenced material came from blood. V and J are TRBV24-1 and TRBJ2-3, with 11 nucleotides matching TRBD1. This sequence originates from a boy between 10 and 17 years old in good health. The CDR3 region is CATSDPGQGGSDTQYF. In DNA form, the CDR3 reads TGTGCCACCAGTGATCCGGGACAGGGGGGTTCAGATACGCAGTATTTT.